These 12 T cell receptor beta chains share one sample of origin, sequenced in a study of blood T cell repertoires in COVID-19. TCRdb's copy holds only in-frame clones and misses some; the assay was immunoSEQ multiplex PCR. The data contain some 96,000 clones, approximately 82% of them seen just once; the ten biggest clones take up about an eighth. Sequencing was done on a sample of peripheral blood. All receptors derive from a human donor in a cohort sampled during active COVID-19.

The chain couples TRBV7-9 to TRBJ1-2, with a tentative D call TRBD1 (5 bases). CDR1 SEHNR and CDR2 FQNEAQ come from the germline V gene (reference sequence). V lost 0 bases to trimming and J lost 6 bases, with 17 bases between them. There are 16 residues in the CDR3. CDR3 residues: CASSLAPGQSGDGYTF. In nucleotides, the CDR3 is TGTGCCAGCAGCTTAGCCCCTGGACAAAGTGGAGATGGCTACACCTTC.

The rearrangement links TRBV6-5 to TRBJ2-1; D not certain. V was cut by 10 bases and J by 0 bases, with 16 bases left in between. Looked up from germline, CDR1 is MNHEY and CDR2 is SVGAGI. This CDR3 contains 15 residues. The CDR3 here is CATRSRVLSYNEQFF. The DNA of the CDR3 is TGTGCCACCAGGAGTCGGGTTCTCTCCTACAATGAGCAGTTCTTC.

The V gene is TRBV7-2, the J gene TRBJ1-1; no clear D. The CDR3 sequence is 14 residues long. Germline CDR1 reads SGHTA; CDR2 reads FQGNSA. V was cut by 5 bases and J by 2 bases, with 12 bases left in between. The CDR3 reads CASSLPRGNTEAFF. For the CDR3, the DNA is TGTGCCAGCAGCCTACCCCGAGGAAACACTGAAGCTTTCTTT.

CDR3 protein: CASSFSSGTNHGGELFF. The CDR3 DNA follows: TGTGCCAGCAGCTTTTCATCCGGGACAAATCATGGCGGGGAGCTGTTTTTT. This chain joins TRBV11-2 and TRBJ2-2; possibly TRBD1 for D (6 bases). The ends were cut back, 3 bases at V and 7 bases at J, with 21 bases in the middle. This CDR3 has 17 amino acids. The germline CDR1 and CDR2 sequences are SGHAT and FQNNGV. The full variable domain, in which reference TRBV11-2 and TRBJ2-2 provide the parts outside the CDR3, is EAGVAQSPRYKIIEKRQSVAFWCNPISGHATLYWYQQILGQGPKLLIQFQNNGVVDDSQLPKDRFSAERLKGVDSTLKIQPAKLEDSAVYLCASSFSSGTNHGGELFFGEGSRLTVL.

The rearrangement uses TRBV7-2 and TRBJ2-7, with 7 bases that match TRBD1. The CDR3 has 15 amino acids. J lost 5 bases, V lost 2 bases, and 9 bases had no gene match. In germline, CDR1 is SGHTA, CDR2 FQGNSA. The chain's CDR3 is CASSLRGTAPHEQYF. CDR3 bases: TGTGCCAGCAGCTTAAGGGGGACAGCCCCTCACGAGCAGTACTTC.

The chain links TRBV29-1 to TRBJ2-1; D may be TRBD2 (7 bases). This CDR3 has 16 amino acids. Germline assignment: CDR1 SQVTM and CDR2 ANQGSEA. Trimming removed 7 bases from V and 8 bases from J, with 27 bases in between. The CDR3 sequence is CSALFRGVRYRDEQFF. The CDR3 DNA follows: TGCAGCGCCCTATTCCGGGGGGTACGATACAGGGATGAGCAGTTCTTC.

This clone came up a few times. The chain links TRBV15 to TRBJ1-5; the D gene is possibly TRBD1 (5 bases). Trimming removed 4 bases at V and 7 bases at J, with 17 bases between. Germline lookup yields CDR1 LNHNV and CDR2 YYDKDF (reference sequence). The length of the CDR3 is 15 residues. CDR3 nucleotides: TGTGCCACCAGCAACAACGCGGGGGAAGAGCAGCCCCAGCATTTT. It codes for CATSNNAGEEQPQHF.

The rearrangement joins TRBV28 to TRBJ2-1, with unresolved D. CDR3 length: 12 residues. Trimming shortened V by 3 bases and J by 9 bases, and 9 bases separated the two germline ends. The germline CDR1 and CDR2 sequences are MDHEN and SYDVKM. CDR3 bases: TGTGCCAGCAGTTTTGAGAGTGCTGAGCAGTTCTTC. The encoded protein is CASSFESAEQFF.

The chain uses TRBV5-1 and TRBJ1-1; no reliable D call. The germline V gene encodes CDR1 SGHRS and CDR2 YFSETQ. The CDR3 spans 13 residues. Trimming removed 3 bases at V and 3 bases at J, with 9 bases between. The CDR3 DNA follows: TGCGCCAGCAGCTCGGCCGAGGACACTGAAGCTTTCTTT. Its protein is CASSSAEDTEAFF.

This clone was found once. The rearrangement links TRBV13 to TRBJ2-7; TRBD1 matches at 8 bases. After removal of 1 base from V and 5 bases from J, the junction contained 7 bases not matched to a gene. Germline-derived CDR1 and CDR2 are PRHDT and FYEKMQ (reference sequence). There are 15 residues in the CDR3. The CDR3 loop is CASSLVGTGLDEQYF. CDR3 DNA: TGTGCCAGCAGCTTAGTGGGGACAGGTCTCGACGAGCAGTACTTC.

The V and J genes are TRBV28 and TRBJ1-4; D is uncertain. The CDR3 is 14 amino acids. Trimming stripped 7 bases from V and 7 bases from J, with 16 bases between. In germline, CDR1 is MDHEN, CDR2 SYDVKM. The CDR3 sequence: CASMTEDRSEKLFF. The CDR3 nucleotides read TGTGCCAGCATGACGGAGGATAGGTCTGAAAAACTGTTTTTT.

This clone has just a few counts. This chain links TRBV25-1 with TRBJ1-4, with D tentatively TRBD1 (5 bases). V was shortened by 1 base and J by 3 bases, with 15 bases between the two germline ends. The CDR3 is 17 amino acids. Germline-derived CDR1 and CDR2 are MGHDK and SYGVNS. The chain's CDR3 is CASSELNTGLANEKLFF. The DNA for the CDR3 is TGTGCCAGCAGTGAATTAAACACAGGTCTCGCTAATGAAAAACTGTTTTTT.